The T cell receptor beta chain described here comes from a study of shared clonotypes between healthy human individuals. Trimming shortened V by 4 bases and J by 1 base, and 14 bases separated the two germline ends. The CDR3 totals 16 residues. The germline CDR1 and CDR2 sequences are MGHRA and YSYEKL. There were only Caucasian adults among the donors, and all lived in Nashville, Tennessee. TCRdb keeps only in-frame clones here, not all; method: immunoSEQ multiplex PCR. In the table there are about 680,000 clones, less than 80% of which are singletons. Material for sequencing was memory CD4+ T cells sorted from blood. Subset in this sample: CD45RA-negative fraction. This TCR was recovered from a woman aged 30 to 39 in good health. This chain joins TRBV4-1 and TRBJ1-3, with no clear D. CDR3 protein: CASSPSRTYSGNTIYF. The CDR3, as DNA: TGCGCCAGCAGCCCGTCTAGGACGTATTCTGGAAACACCATATATTTT.